This T cell receptor (beta chain) is drawn from a study of T-cell reconstitution after alpha-beta-depleted transplantation in children. Notes on the study in general: Where alpha-beta T cells came from about two months after transplant was reportedly several hundred expanded graft clones. In some patients, recipient T cells and intrathymic progenitors surviving conditioning explained high day-60 diversity. T-cell counts and diversity were attributed mostly to newly produced T cells one year after transplant.

This clonotype turned up a few times. Its antigen is not known. The TCRbeta library incorporated unique molecular identifiers. TCRdb reanalysed the PCR reads using MiXCR and keeps one entry per CDR3 protein. The repertoire holds approximately 490,000 distinct CDR3 sequences, with more than 9% as singletons. The junction had 9 bases not matched to a gene; V was cut back by 8 bases and J by 2 bases. The CDR3 is made up of 14 amino acids. Germline CDR1 and CDR2: SGHTA and FQGNSA. The clonotype was recovered from a child younger than 10 with inherited bone marrow failure, due to receive a stem cell transplant. The input for sequencing was PBMCs, taken before TCRalphabeta/CD19-depleted stem cell transplant. This sequence joins TRBV7-2 and TRBJ2-7; TRBD2 matches 7 bases. This chain's CDR3 is CASRRASGPYEQYF. The CDR3 DNA is TGTGCCAGCCGACGGGCTAGCGGTCCCTACGAGCAGTACTTC. Full variable domain (rest looked up from reference TRBV7-2 and TRBJ2-7): GAGVSQSPSNKVTEKGKDVELRCDPISGHTALYWYRQSLGQGLEFLIYFQGNSAPDKSGLPSDRFSAERTGGSVSTLTIQRTQQEDSAVYLCASRRASGPYEQYFGPGTRLTVT.